The next 25 T cell receptor beta chains were all read from a single sample in a study of CD8 T cells in ankylosing spondylitis. TCRdb reprocessed the 5' RACE reads with MiXCR, giving one entry per CDR3 protein. The sample includes fewer than 35,000 distinct CDR3 sequences, 30% seen only once; the top ten take roughly 44%. Material for sequencing was synovial fluid, either unsorted or a sorted T cell fraction (not recorded which). The receptors originated from a male donor with ankylosing spondylitis.

DNA for the CDR3: TGTGCCAGCAGCTTAGTAGTCCATGAGCAGTTCTTC. Residues: CASSLVVHEQFF. The chain links TRBV11-2 to TRBJ2-1; no clear D gene. In germline, CDR1 is SGHAT, CDR2 FQNNGV. The V end was cut by 1 base, the J end by 8 bases, with 6 bases between. This CDR3 has 12 amino acids.

The chain joins TRBV12-3 or TRBV12-4 to TRBJ1-5, with D unclear. The CDR3 contains 14 residues. Trimming took 3 bases from V and 7 from J, leaving 13 bases between them. CDR3 nucleotide sequence: TGTGCCAGCAGTTTGCGCAGCTTGTTGCAGCCCCAGCATTTT. Its protein product is CASSLRSLLQPQHF.

The rearrangement joins TRBV20-1 to TRBJ1-5, with D possibly being TRBD1 (5 bases). Germline CDR1 is DFQATT and CDR2 is SNEGSKA (reference sequence). V was pared by 0 bases and J by 0 bases, with 24 bases between. This CDR3 comprises 20 residues. The CDR3 reads CSARDLGGFWAQHSNQPQHF. The CDR3 DNA reads as TGCAGTGCTAGAGATCTTGGGGGATTTTGGGCCCAACATAGCAATCAGCCCCAGCATTTT.

V and J are TRBV20-1 and TRBJ2-3; D not resolved. The CDR3 is made up of 13 amino acids. Trimming cost V 0 bases and J 3 bases, with 7 bases left between them. In germline, CDR1 is DFQATT, CDR2 SNEGSKA (reference sequence). The CDR3 loop reads CSAREGPTDTQYF. The CDR3 nucleotides read TGCAGTGCTAGAGAGGGCCCAACAGATACGCAGTATTTT.

V and J are TRBV24-1 and TRBJ2-2; 7 bases are shared with TRBD1. In germline, CDR1 is KGHDR, CDR2 SFDVKD. The CDR3 has 15 residues. V lost 4 bases and J lost 3; bases outside the gene matches: 4. CDR3 in amino acids: CATSETGQDTGELFF. CDR3 sequence (DNA): TGTGCCACCAGTGAAACCGGACAGGACACCGGGGAGCTGTTTTTT.

The table lists this clonotype with a few counts. V usage is TRBV5-4 and J usage is TRBJ2-1; 7 positions agree with TRBD2. Germline V CDR1 and CDR2: SGHNT, YYREEE (reference sequence). The CDR3 is 16 residues long. V dropped 0 bases and J dropped 2; count of bases not matched to a gene: 5. The CDR3 nucleotides are TGTGCCAGCAGCTTGGCGGCGGGAGAAACCTACAATGAGCAGTTCTTC. This encodes CASSLAAGETYNEQFF.

This clonotype was counted many times. The CDR3 nucleotides are TGTGCCAGCAGACCGACTAGCGGAGGCACAGATACGCAGTATTTT. Encoded protein: CASRPTSGGTDTQYF. The chain joins TRBV7-9 to TRBJ2-3; the match to TRBD2 covers 9 bases. The CDR3 runs to 15 residues. Germline loops: CDR1 SEHNR, CDR2 FQNEAQ (reference sequence). V shed 6 bases and J 1 base; nucleotides not matched to a gene: 5.

This clonotype qualifies as medium-sized (0.01 to 0.1%). The chain couples TRBV7-9 to TRBJ2-5, with TRBD2 matching over 9 bases. The CDR3 loop spans 15 amino acids. Germline assignment: CDR1 SEHNR and CDR2 FQNEAQ (reference sequence). Trimming took 3 bases from V and 1 from J; bases not matched to a gene: 3. Here the CDR3 reads CASSFSGRSQETQYF. CDR3 nucleotides: TGTGCCAGCAGCTTCAGCGGGAGGTCCCAAGAGACCCAGTACTTC.

This clonotype has at least ten counts. The chain joins TRBV3-1 to TRBJ2-5; the match to TRBD2 covers 7 bases. CDR1 LGHDT and CDR2 YNNKEL come from the germline V gene (reference sequence). CDR3 length: 15 amino acids. Trimming took 3 bases from V and 2 from J; bases not matched to a gene: 6. CDR3 DNA: TGTGCCAGCAGCCATAAGCTAGCGGTACAAGAGACCCAGTACTTC. It encodes CASSHKLAVQETQYF.

A few counts support this clonotype. This chain links TRBV20-1 with TRBJ1-2, with D perhaps matching TRBD1 (6 bases). CDR1 and CDR2 (germline): DFQATT, SNEGSKA (reference sequence). There are 15 residues in the CDR3. Deletions cut 2 bases from V and 4 bases from J, with 17 bases between. The CDR3 spells CSARPDRSGAYGYTF. As DNA, the CDR3 is TGCAGTGCTAGACCCGACAGGTCCGGGGCCTATGGCTACACCTTC.

The V call is TRBV6-4, the J call TRBJ2-5; 9 nucleotides align to TRBD2. Germline CDR1 is MRHNA and CDR2 is SNTAGT. The V gene end was trimmed by 3 bases and the J gene end by 7 bases; junction bases not matched to a gene: 9. The CDR3 totals 15 residues. CDR3 sequence reads: CASSEEASGITTQYF. The CDR3 region has the DNA TGTGCCAGCAGTGAGGAGGCTAGCGGGATAACGACCCAGTACTTC.

This clonotype was detected only a few times. This rearrangement joins TRBV7-2 to TRBJ2-5; TRBD1 agrees at 11 bases. The CDR3 runs to 18 residues. The germline V gene encodes CDR1 SGHTA and CDR2 FQGNSA. The ends lost 1 base at V and 2 bases at J; junction bases unmatched: 9. CDR3 DNA sequence: TGTGCCAGCAGCTTAGGCGGACAGGGGGCGCGAAGACAAGAGACCCAGTACTTC. Protein: CASSLGGQGARRQETQYF.

This clonotype has only a few counts. The J gene is TRBJ1-2, the V gene TRBV29-1; possibly TRBD1 for D (5 bases). V was trimmed by 6 bases and J by 6 bases, leaving 26 bases between them. Germline V gene lookup returns CDR1 SQVTM and CDR2 ANQGSEA. The CDR3 totals 16 residues. Here the CDR3 reads CSVVGQQPGILDGYTF. The CDR3, as DNA: TGCAGCGTCGTCGGACAACAACCGGGGATACTGGATGGCTACACCTTC.

This clonotype was counted a few times. The V call is TRBV12-3 or TRBV12-4, the J call TRBJ2-6, with D possibly being TRBD2 (5 bases). The V gene lost 7 bases and the J gene lost 1 base, with 23 bases spanning the gap. The CDR3 covers 19 residues. CDR3 DNA: TGTGCCAGCACTTCCCTGGTGAGGGTCCCAACTTCTGGGGCCAACGTCCTGACTTTC. It encodes CASTSLVRVPTSGANVLTF.

This clonotype appeared a few times. The chain carries TRBV11-2 and TRBJ2-1; 10 bases are a match to TRBD2. The CDR3 loop spans 19 amino acids. V trimming: 1 base; J trimming: 3 bases; junction bases outside the gene matches: 12. The germline V gene encodes CDR1 SGHAT and CDR2 FQNNGV. In DNA, the CDR3 is TGTGCCAGCAGCTTAGTAGGCCTAGCGGGAGAGCGACGCTACAATGAGCAGTTCTTC. Its protein is CASSLVGLAGERRYNEQFF.

The chain carries TRBV28 and TRBJ2-5; 9 bases match TRBD1. There are 15 residues in the CDR3. V shed 4 bases and J 5 bases; nucleotides not matched to a gene: 8. Germline V CDR1 and CDR2: MDHEN, SYDVKM. Written as DNA, the CDR3 is TGTGCCAGCAGTTCAGGACAGGGGTTAGGGGAGACCCAGTACTTC. Its protein is CASSSGQGLGETQYF.

J is TRBJ2-1 and V is TRBV10-2; D unclear. This CDR3 comprises 12 residues. The ends were cut back, 7 bases at V and 3 bases at J, with 7 bases in the middle. Germline lookup yields CDR1 WSHSY and CDR2 SAAADI. The CDR3 DNA reads TGCGCCAGCAAGCTGGGCTACAATGAGCAGTTCTTC. Translated, it gives CASKLGYNEQFF.

V and J are TRBV21-1 and TRBJ1-5. TRBV21-1 is shown as a pseudogene. This CDR3 is 16 amino acids long. In DNA, the CDR3 is TGTGCCAGCAGCAAAGGGTCATCTTATAGCAATCAGCCCCAGCATTTT. As protein: CASSKGSSYSNQPQHF.

This clonotype has at least ten counts. The CDR3: CASSLDASGREQYF. CDR3 DNA sequence: TGTGCCAGCAGCTTAGACGCCTCAGGGAGGGAGCAGTACTTC. The rearrangement joins TRBV7-6 to TRBJ2-7; a possible D gene is TRBD2 (6 bases). Germline CDR1 reads SGHVS; CDR2 reads FNYEAQ. Trimming pared 1 base from V and 7 bases from J, leaving 14 bases between. This CDR3 spans 14 amino acids.

The CDR3 bases are TGTGCCAGCAGCTTAGACAGATCCTACGAGCAGTACGTC. As protein: CASSLDRSYEQYV. J is TRBJ2-7 and V is TRBV7-8; no clear D. This CDR3 region has 13 residues. Germline V lookup: CDR1 SGHVS, CDR2 FQNEAQ. Trimming removed 1 base from V and 1 base from J, with 5 bases in between.

This clonotype was found a few times. The chain combines TRBV12-3 or TRBV12-4 with TRBJ1-2; D is unclear. Trimming shortened V by 7 bases and J by 6 bases, and 21 bases separated the two germline ends. CDR3 length: 15 amino acids. The CDR3, as DNA: TGTGCCAGCACCGCACCCTTGAAGGGCAAAAATGGCTACACCTTC. Translation: CASTAPLKGKNGYTF.

Remarks on this clonotype: The conserved closing phenylalanine or tryptophan is absent in this CDR3, likely reflecting a read error. The rearrangement links TRBV5-6 to TRBJ2-3, with TRBD1 matching 7 bases. The CDR3 runs 14 residues. V dropped 4 bases and J dropped 5; count of bases not matched to a gene: 7. Germline-derived CDR1 and CDR2 are SGHDT and YYEEEE. CDR3 loop: CASSLTGAGDTQYV. CDR3 nucleotide sequence: TGTGCCAGCAGCCTCACAGGGGCGGGAGATACGCAGTATGTT.

This clonotype was observed many times. The chain links TRBV15 to TRBJ1-2, with unresolved D. This CDR3 spans 12 amino acids. In germline, CDR1 is LNHNV, CDR2 YYDKDF (reference sequence). With 0 bases removed from V and 8 bases from J, the gap between germline ends came to 7 bases. In DNA form, the CDR3 reads TGTGCCACCAGCAGAGATATTTGGGGCTACACCTTC. Protein: CATSRDIWGYTF.

This clonotype showed up just a few times. The V and J genes are TRBV13 and TRBJ2-1, with 11 positions matching TRBD2. Germline CDR1 is PRHDT and CDR2 is FYEKMQ (reference sequence). The CDR3 contains 17 residues. The junction had 13 bases not matched to a gene; V was cut back by 0 bases and J by 12 bases. The CDR3 region has the DNA TGTGCCAGCAGCTTAGGCCTGGGACTAGCGGATCTACTCGGGCAGTTCTTC. Its translation: CASSLGLGLADLLGQFF.

This sequence joins TRBV12-3 or TRBV12-4 and TRBJ2-7, with TRBD2 matching over 9 bases. The CDR3 has 14 amino acids. V gave up 2 bases and J gave up 7 bases; unmatched junction bases: 6. For the CDR3, the DNA is TGTGCCAGCAGTTTAAGCGGGAGGTACGTAGAGCAGTACGTC. Translation gives CASSLSGRYVEQYV.